This entry lists 3 T cell receptor beta chains sequenced from one sample in a study of blood T cell repertoires in COVID-19. The method was immunoSEQ multiplex PCR; TCRdb's version includes in-frame clones alone and lacks a portion of them. The sample consists of 150,000 or so clones, 65% to 90% of them appearing once. Sequencing input: peripheral blood. These receptors were obtained from a woman aged 60-75 years with COVID-19, enrolled during active disease.

This clone has only a few counts. V usage is TRBV5-6 and J usage is TRBJ2-2; a possible D gene is TRBD2 (5 bases). The CDR3 sequence is 15 residues long. Trimming pared 0 bases from V and 2 bases from J, leaving 8 bases between. Germline CDR1 SGHDT, CDR2 YYEEEE. The CDR3 region has the DNA TGTGCCAGCAGCTTGGGACTACCTAACACCGGGGAGCTGTTTTTT. Its translation is CASSLGLPNTGELFF.

The chain has TRBV5-1 and TRBJ2-5, with TRBD1 matching over 10 bases. The CDR3 is 16 residues long. The V gene's germline CDR1 is SGHRS and CDR2 YFSETQ. V lost 3 bases to trimming and J lost 2 bases; unmatched junction nucleotides: 7. This CDR3 reads CASSSHRTGGQETQYF. CDR3 DNA sequence: TGCGCCAGCAGCTCCCACCGGACAGGGGGGCAAGAGACCCAGTACTTC.

This clone came up many times. V gene TRBV5-8 combines with J gene TRBJ2-7, with TRBD1 as a possible D gene (5 bases). The V gene lost 3 bases and the J gene lost 1 base, with 11 bases spanning the gap. The CDR3 is 14 amino acids. The germline CDR1 and CDR2 sequences are SGHTS and YDEGEE. CDR3 DNA: TGTGCCAGCAGCTCGACAGTTGTTTCCTACGAGCAGTACTTC. As protein: CASSSTVVSYEQYF.